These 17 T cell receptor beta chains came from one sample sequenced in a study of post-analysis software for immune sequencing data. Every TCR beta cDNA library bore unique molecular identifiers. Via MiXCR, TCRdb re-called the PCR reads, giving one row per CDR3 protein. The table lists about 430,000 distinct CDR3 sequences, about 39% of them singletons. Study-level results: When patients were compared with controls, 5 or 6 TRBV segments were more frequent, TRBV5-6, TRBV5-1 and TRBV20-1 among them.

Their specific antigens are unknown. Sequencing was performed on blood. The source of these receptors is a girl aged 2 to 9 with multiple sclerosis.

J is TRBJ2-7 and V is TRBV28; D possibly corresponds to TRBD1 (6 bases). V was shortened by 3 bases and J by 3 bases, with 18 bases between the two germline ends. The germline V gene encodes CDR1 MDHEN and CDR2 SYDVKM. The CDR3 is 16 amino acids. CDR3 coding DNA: TGTGCCAGCAGTTTTGGTCGGACAGCGGCATACTACGAGCAGTACTTC. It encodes CASSFGRTAAYYEQYF.

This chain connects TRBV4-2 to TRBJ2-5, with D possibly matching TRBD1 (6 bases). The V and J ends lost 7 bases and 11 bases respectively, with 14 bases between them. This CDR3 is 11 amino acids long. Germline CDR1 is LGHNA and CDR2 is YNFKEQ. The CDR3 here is CASKGEFEQYF. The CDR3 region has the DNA TGTGCCAGCAAGGGGGAATTTGAGCAGTACTTC.

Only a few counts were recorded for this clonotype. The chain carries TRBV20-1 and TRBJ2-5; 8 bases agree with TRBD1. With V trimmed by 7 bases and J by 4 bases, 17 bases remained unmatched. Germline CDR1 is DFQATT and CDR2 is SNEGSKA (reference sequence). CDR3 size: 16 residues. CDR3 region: CSVGAGGTVNLETQYF. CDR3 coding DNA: TGCAGTGTGGGGGCAGGGGGCACCGTTAATTTAGAGACCCAGTACTTC.

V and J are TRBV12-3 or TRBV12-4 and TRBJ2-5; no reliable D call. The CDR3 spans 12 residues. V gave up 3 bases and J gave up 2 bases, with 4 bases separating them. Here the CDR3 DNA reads TGTGCCAGCAGTTTTATTCAAGAGACCCAGTACTTC. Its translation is CASSFIQETQYF.

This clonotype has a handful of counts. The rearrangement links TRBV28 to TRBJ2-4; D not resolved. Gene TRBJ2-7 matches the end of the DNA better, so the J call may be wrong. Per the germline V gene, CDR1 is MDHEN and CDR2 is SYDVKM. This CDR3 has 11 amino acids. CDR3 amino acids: CATIAVREQYF. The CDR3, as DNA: TGTGCCACCATCGCCGTACGCGAGCAGTACTTC.

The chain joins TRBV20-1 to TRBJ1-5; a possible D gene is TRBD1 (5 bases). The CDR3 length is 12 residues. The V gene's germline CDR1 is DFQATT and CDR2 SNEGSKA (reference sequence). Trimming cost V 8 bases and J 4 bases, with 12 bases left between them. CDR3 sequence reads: CSMNAGNQPQHF. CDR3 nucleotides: TGCAGTATGAATGCAGGGAATCAGCCCCAGCATTTT.

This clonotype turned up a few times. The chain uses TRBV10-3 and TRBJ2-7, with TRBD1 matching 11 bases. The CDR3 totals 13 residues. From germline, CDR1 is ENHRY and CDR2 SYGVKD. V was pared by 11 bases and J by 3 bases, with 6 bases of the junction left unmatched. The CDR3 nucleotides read TGTGCCGCAGCCGGGACAGGGGGCTACGAGCAGTACTTC. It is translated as CAAAGTGGYEQYF.

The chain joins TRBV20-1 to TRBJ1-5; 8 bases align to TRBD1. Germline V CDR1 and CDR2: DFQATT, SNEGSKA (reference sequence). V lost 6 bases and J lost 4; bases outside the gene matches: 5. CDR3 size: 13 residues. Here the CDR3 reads CSATRDRNQPQHF. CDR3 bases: TGCAGTGCCACCCGGGACAGGAATCAGCCCCAGCATTTT.

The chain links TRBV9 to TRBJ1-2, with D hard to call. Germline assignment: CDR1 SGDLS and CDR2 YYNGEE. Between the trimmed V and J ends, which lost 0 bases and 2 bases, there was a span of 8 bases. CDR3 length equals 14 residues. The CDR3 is CASSVDRRNYGYTF. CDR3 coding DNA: TGTGCCAGCAGCGTAGACCGAAGAAACTATGGCTACACCTTC.

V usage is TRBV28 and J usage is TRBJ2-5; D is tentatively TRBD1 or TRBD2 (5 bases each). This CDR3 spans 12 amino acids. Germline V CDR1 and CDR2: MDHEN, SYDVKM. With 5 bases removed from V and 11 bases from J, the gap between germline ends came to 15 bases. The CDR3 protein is CASSQDTRRQYF. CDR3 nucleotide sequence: TGTGCCAGCAGTCAGGACACGAGGAGGCAGTACTTC.

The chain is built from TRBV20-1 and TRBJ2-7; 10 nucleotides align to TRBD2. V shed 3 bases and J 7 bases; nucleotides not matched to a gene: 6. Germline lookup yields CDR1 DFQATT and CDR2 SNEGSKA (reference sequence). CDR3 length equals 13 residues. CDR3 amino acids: CSASSGRQGEQYF. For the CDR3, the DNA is TGCAGTGCTAGTAGCGGGAGGCAAGGGGAGCAGTACTTC.

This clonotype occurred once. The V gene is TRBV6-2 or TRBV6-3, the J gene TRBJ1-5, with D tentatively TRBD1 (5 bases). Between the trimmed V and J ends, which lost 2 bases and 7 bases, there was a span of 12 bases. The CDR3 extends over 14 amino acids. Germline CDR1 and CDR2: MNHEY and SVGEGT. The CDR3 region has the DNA TGTGCCAGCAGTTACCAGGGTCGAGGGCAGCCCCAGCATTTT. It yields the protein CASSYQGRGQPQHF.

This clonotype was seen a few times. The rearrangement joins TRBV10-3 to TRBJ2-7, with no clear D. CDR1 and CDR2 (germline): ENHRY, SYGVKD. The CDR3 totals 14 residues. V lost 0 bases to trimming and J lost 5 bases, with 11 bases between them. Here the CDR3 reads CAISESAVFDEQYF. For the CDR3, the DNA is TGTGCCATCAGTGAGTCCGCAGTATTCGACGAGCAGTACTTC.

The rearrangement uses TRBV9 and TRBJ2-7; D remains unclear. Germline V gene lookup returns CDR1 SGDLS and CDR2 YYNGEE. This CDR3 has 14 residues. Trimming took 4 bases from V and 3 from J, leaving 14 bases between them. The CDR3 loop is CASSLRVSVYEQYF. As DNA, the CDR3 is TGTGCCAGCAGCCTCCGAGTTAGTGTCTACGAGCAGTACTTC.

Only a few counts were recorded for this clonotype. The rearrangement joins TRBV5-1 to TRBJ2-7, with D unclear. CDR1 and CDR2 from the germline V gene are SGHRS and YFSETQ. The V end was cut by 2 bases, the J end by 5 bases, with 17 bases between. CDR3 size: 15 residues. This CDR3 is CASSLIRDLRHEQYF. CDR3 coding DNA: TGCGCCAGCAGCTTAATCAGAGATCTCCGCCACGAGCAGTACTTC. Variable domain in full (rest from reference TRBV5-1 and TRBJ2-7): KAGVTQTPRYLIKTRGQQVTLSCSPISGHRSVSWYQQTPGQGLQFLFEYFSETQRNKGNFPGRFSGRQFSNSRSEMNVSTLELGDSALYLCASSLIRDLRHEQYFGPGTRLTVT.

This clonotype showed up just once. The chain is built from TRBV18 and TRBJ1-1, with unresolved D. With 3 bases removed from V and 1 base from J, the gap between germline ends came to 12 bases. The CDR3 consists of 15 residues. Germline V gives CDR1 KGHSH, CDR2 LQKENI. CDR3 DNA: TGTGCCAGCTCACCGTCCGGACGGACGAACACTGAAGCTTTCTTT. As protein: CASSPSGRTNTEAFF. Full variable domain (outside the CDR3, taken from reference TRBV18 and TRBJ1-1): NAGVMQNPRHLVRRRGQEARLRCSPMKGHSHVYWYRQLPEEGLKFMVYLQKENIIDESGMPKERFSAEFPKEGPSILRIQQVVRGDSAAYFCASSPSGRTNTEAFFGQGTRLTVV.

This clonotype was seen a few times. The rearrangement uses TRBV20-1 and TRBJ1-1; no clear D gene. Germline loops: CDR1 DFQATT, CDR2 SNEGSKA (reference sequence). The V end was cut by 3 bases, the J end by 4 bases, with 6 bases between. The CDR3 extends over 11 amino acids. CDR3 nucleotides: TGCAGTGCTAGGGGCTTCACTGAAGCTTTCTTT. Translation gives CSARGFTEAFF.